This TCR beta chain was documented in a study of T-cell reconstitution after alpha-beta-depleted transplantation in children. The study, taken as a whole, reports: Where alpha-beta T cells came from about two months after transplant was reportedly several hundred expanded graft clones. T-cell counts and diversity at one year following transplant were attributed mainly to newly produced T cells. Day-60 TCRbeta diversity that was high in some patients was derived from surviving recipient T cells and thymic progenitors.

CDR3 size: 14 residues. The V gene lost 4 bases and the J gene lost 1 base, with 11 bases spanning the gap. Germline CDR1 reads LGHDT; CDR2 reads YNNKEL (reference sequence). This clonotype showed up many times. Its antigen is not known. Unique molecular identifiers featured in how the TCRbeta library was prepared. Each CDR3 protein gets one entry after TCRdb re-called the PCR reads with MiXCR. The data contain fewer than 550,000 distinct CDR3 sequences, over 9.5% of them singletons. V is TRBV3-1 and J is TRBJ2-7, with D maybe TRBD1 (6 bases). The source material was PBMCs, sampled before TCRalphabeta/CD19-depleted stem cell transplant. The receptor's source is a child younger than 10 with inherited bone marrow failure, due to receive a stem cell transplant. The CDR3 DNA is TGTGCCAGCAGCCCTAACAGGGATTCCTACGAGCAGTACTTC. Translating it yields CASSPNRDSYEQYF.